The present T cell receptor beta chain was sequenced within a study of blood T cells in healthy people across ages. Staff drew approximately 9.7 milliliters of peripheral blood from each donor. CDR1 and CDR2 from the germline V gene are SGHRS and YFSETQ. This CDR3 is built from 16 residues. V was clipped by 5 bases and J by 3 bases, with 19 bases between them. Study-wide points: Calculation of diversity from one million T cells yielded estimates considered to be underestimates. In older individuals, TCR beta diversity per million T cells was lower, falling roughly linearly with age.

As to this clonotype: No antigen is known for it.

The second PCR ran about 6 to 12 cycles with a sample-barcoded 5' primer and J-beta primers. Each cDNA molecule, via a template-switch adaptor with 12 random nucleotides, was tagged. TCRdb called the 5' RACE reads again in MiXCR, with one record for every CDR3 protein. The sample lists hundreds of thousands of distinct CDR3 sequences; roughly two fifths were seen once. Material for sequencing was blood. This chain links TRBV5-1 with TRBJ2-3, with D possibly TRBD1 on 5 matching bases. This receptor was obtained from a woman aged 60-75 years in good health. CDR3 region: CASSRQGTLGTDTQYF. The DNA of the CDR3 is TGCGCCAGCAGTCGGCAGGGTACACTCGGGACAGATACGCAGTATTTT.